The present TCR beta chain was sequenced within a study of blood T cell repertoires in COVID-19. In the study overall: Acute and convalescent COVID-19 specimens originated in the United States, Italy and Spain.

The V and J ends lost 4 bases and 4 bases, in that order; junction bases with no gene match: 10. Germline V lookup: CDR1 SGHRS, CDR2 YFSETQ. The length of the CDR3 is 16 residues. Measured with immunoSEQ multiplex PCR; TCRdb has only the in-frame clones, and not every one. The sample holds 150,000 to 200,000 clones, around nine tenths seen once. This sequence originates from a man aged 18-30 years with active or convalescent COVID-19. The chain has TRBV5-1 and TRBJ1-3; 8 bases map to TRBD1. The specimen sequenced was peripheral blood. The CDR3 DNA is TGCGCCAGCAGCCTGGAAGGACAGGGTGCGGGAAACACCATATATTTT. Amino acid sequence: CASSLEGQGAGNTIYF.